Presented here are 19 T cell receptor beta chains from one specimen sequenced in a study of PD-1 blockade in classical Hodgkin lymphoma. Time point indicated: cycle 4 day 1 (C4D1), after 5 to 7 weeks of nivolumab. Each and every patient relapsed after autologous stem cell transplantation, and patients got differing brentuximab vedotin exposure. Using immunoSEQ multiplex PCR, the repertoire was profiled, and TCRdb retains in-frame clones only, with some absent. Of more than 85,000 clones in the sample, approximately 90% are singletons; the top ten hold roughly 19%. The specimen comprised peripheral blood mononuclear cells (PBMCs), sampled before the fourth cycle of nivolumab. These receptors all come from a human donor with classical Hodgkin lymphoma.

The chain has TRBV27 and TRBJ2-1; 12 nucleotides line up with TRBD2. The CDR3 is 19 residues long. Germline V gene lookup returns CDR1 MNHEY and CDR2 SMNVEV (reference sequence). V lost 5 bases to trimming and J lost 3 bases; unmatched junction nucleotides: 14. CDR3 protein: CASSIPRSILAGGYNEQFF. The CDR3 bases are TGTGCCAGCAGTATACCCCGATCGATACTAGCGGGAGGCTACAATGAGCAGTTCTTC.

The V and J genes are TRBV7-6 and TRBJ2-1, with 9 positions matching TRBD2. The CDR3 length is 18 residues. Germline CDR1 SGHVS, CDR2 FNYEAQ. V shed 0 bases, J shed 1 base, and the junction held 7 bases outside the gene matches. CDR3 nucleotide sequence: TGTGCCAGCAGCTTAGCGGGCAGCGGGAGGAGATCCTACAATGAGCAGTTCTTC. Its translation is CASSLAGSGRRSYNEQFF.

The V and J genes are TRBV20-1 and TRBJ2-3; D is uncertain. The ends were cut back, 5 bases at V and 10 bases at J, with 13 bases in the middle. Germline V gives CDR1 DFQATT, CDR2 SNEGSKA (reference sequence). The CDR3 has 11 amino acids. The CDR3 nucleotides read TGCAGTGCTCAGCTCGTCTTTTCGCAGTATTTT. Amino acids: CSAQLVFSQYF.

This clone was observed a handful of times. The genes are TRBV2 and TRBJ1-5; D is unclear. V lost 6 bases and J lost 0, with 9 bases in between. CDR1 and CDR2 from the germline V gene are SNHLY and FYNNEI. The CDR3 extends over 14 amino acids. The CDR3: CASRAGSSNQPQHF. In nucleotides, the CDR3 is TGTGCCAGCAGGGCAGGATCTAGCAATCAGCCCCAGCATTTT.

In nucleotides, the CDR3 is TGTGCCAGCAGTGATTATAGCAATCAGCCCCAGCATTTT. Protein sequence: CASSDYSNQPQHF. The gene calls are TRBV27 and TRBJ1-5, with D hard to call. Trimming shortened V by 5 bases and J by 0 bases, and 5 bases separated the two germline ends. The CDR3 runs 13 residues. CDR1 and CDR2 from the germline V gene are MNHEY and SMNVEV (reference sequence).

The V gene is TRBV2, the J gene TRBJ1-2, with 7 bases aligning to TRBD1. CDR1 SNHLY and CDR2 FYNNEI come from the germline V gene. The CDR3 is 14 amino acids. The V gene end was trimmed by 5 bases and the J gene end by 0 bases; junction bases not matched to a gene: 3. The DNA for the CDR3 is TGTGCCAGCAGTAGGGACAGTGCTAACTATGGCTACACCTTC. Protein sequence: CASSRDSANYGYTF.

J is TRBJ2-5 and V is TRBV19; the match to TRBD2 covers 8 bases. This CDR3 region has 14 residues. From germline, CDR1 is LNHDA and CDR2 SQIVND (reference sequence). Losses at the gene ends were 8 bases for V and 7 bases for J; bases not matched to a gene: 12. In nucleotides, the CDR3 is TGTGCCAGTGCGGCAAGCGGGAGTGGCGGGACCCAGTACTTC. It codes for CASAASGSGGTQYF.

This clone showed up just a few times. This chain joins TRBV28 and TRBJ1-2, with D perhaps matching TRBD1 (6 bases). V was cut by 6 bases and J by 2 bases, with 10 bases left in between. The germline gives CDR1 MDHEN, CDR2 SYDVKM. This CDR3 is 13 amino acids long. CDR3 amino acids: CASRIQGNYGYTF. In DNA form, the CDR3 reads TGTGCCAGCAGAATACAGGGCAACTATGGCTACACCTTC.

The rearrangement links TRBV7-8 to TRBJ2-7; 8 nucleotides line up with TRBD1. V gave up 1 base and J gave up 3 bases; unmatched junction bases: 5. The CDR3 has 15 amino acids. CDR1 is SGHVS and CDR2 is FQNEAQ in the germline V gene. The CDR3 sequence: CASSLGTGLGYEQYF. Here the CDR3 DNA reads TGTGCCAGCAGCTTAGGGACAGGGTTAGGCTACGAGCAGTACTTC.

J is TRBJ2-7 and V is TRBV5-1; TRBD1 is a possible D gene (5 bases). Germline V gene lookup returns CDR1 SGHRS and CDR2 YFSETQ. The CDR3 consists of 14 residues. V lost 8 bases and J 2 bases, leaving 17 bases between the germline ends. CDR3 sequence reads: CASTRDGQTYEQYF. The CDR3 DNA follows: TGCGCCAGTACCAGGGATGGACAAACCTACGAGCAGTACTTC.

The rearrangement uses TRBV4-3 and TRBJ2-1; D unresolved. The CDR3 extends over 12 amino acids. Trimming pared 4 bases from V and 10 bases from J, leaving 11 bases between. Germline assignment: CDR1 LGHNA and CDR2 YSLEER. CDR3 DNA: TGCGCCAGCAGCCCGACGGGCGGAGAGCAGTTCTTC. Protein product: CASSPTGGEQFF.

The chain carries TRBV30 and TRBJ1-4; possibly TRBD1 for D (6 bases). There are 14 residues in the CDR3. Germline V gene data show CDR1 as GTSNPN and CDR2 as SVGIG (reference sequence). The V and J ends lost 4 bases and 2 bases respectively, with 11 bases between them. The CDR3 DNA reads TGTGCCTGGACTGTAAGGGGGACTAATGAAAAACTGTTTTTT. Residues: CAWTVRGTNEKLFF.

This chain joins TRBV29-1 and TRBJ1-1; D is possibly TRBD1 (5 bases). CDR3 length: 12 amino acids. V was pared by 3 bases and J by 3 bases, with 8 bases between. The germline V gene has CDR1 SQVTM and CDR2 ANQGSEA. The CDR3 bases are TGCAGCGTTGACCAAGGGGACACTGAAGCTTTCTTT. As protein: CSVDQGDTEAFF.

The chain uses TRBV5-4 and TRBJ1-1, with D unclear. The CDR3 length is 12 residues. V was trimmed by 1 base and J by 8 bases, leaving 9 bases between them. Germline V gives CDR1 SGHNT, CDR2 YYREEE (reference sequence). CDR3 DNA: TGTGCCAGCAGCTTGATGGGGTACGAAGCTTTCTTT. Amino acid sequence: CASSLMGYEAFF.

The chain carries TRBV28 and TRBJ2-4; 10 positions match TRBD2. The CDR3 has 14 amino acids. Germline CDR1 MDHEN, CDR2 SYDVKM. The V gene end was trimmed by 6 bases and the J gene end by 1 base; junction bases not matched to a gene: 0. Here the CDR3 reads CASRAGGAKNIQYF. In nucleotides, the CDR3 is TGTGCCAGCAGAGCGGGAGGGGCCAAAAACATTCAGTACTTC.

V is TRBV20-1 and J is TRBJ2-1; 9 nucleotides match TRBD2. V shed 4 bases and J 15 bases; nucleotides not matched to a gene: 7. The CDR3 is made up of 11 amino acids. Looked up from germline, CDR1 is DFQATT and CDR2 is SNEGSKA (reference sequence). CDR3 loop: CSAIPSGIRFF. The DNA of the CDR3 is TGCAGTGCTATCCCTAGCGGGATTCGGTTCTTC.

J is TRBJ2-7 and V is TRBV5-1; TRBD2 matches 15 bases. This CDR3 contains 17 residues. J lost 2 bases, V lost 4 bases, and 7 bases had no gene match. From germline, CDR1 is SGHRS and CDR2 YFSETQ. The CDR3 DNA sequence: TGCGCCAGCAGCCCCGCGGGACTAGCGGGAGGAACCTACGAGCAGTACTTC. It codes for CASSPAGLAGGTYEQYF.

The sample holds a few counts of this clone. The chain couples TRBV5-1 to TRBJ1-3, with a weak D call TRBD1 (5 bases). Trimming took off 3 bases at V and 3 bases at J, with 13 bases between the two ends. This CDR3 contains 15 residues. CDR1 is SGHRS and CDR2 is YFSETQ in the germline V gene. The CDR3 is CASSSDISNGNTIYF. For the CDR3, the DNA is TGCGCCAGCAGCTCGGACATCTCGAATGGAAACACCATATATTTT.

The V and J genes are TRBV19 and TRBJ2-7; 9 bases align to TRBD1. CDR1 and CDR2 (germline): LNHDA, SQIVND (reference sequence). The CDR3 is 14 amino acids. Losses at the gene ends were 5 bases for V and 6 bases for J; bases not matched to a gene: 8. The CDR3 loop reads CASSVPTGGSEQYF. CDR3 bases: TGTGCCAGTAGTGTTCCCACAGGGGGCAGCGAGCAGTACTTC.